Presented here are 25 T cell receptor beta chains from one specimen sequenced in a study of blood T cell repertoires in COVID-19. Measured with immunoSEQ multiplex PCR; TCRdb has only the in-frame clones, and not every one. The table has 140,000 to 150,000 clones, around 80% seen once. Sequenced input: PBMCs or T cells enriched from blood (not recorded which). The receptors here all came from a woman aged 50 to 60 who had recovered from COVID-19.

The chain carries TRBV7-2 and TRBJ2-3; no definite D call. Germline CDR1 is SGHTA and CDR2 is FQGNSA. The CDR3 runs 15 residues. Trimming left V 5 bases short and J 7 bases short, with 19 bases between. In DNA, the CDR3 is TGTGCCAGCAGCCCTCCGACGTCGGCTAGTAATACGCAGTATTTT. Translating it yields CASSPPTSASNTQYF. The full variable domain, its missing parts supplied by reference TRBV7-2 and TRBJ2-3, is GAGVSQSPSNKVTEKGKDVELRCDPISGHTALYWYRQSLGQGLEFLIYFQGNSAPDKSGLPSDRFSAERTGGSVSTLTIQRTQQEDSAVYLCASSPPTSASNTQYFGPGTRLTVL.

V and J are TRBV3-1 (or the pseudogene TRBV3-2) and TRBJ1-3, with D possibly matching TRBD1 (5 bases). CDR3 length equals 17 residues. In germline, CDR1 is LGHDT, CDR2 YNNKEL (reference sequence). V gave up 0 bases and J gave up 3 bases, with 15 bases separating them. Here the CDR3 reads CASSQEIGWGSGNTIYF. The CDR3 DNA follows: TGTGCCAGCAGCCAAGAGATTGGGTGGGGCAGTGGAAACACCATATATTTT.

In nucleotides, the CDR3 is TGTGCCAGCAGCTGGGCGGGGGGGCAAATAGGCACAGATACGCAGTATTTT. Amino acids: CASSWAGGQIGTDTQYF. V usage is TRBV5-5 and J usage is TRBJ2-3; 9 bases line up with TRBD2. Trimming cost V 3 bases and J 1 base; bases outside gene matches: 9. This CDR3 has 17 residues. Looked up from germline, CDR1 is SGHKS and CDR2 is YYEKEE (reference sequence).

This chain connects TRBV3-1 (or the pseudogene TRBV3-2) to TRBJ2-3; no reliable D call. Per the germline V gene, CDR1 is LGHDT and CDR2 is YNNKEL (reference sequence). The CDR3 loop spans 11 amino acids. V was cut by 8 bases and J by 5 bases, with 8 bases left in between. CDR3 bases: TGTGCCAGCCGGGTCGGAGATACGCAGTATTTT. Translating it yields CASRVGDTQYF.

The CDR3, as DNA: TGTGCCAGTAGTGCTCAGGGCCTCGGTAGGGGGATTGAGCAGTTCTTC. It yields the protein CASSAQGLGRGIEQFF. The chain employs TRBV19 and TRBJ2-1; D is possibly TRBD1 (6 bases). CDR3 length: 16 residues. The V and J ends lost 5 bases and 9 bases respectively, with 23 bases between them. CDR1 and CDR2 (germline): LNHDA, SQIVND (reference sequence). Full variable domain (remainder filled in from reference TRBV19 and TRBJ2-1): DGGITQSPKYLFRKEGQNVTLSCEQNLNHDAMYWYRQDPGQGLRLIYYSQIVNDFQKGDIAEGYSVSREKKESFPLTVTSAQKNPTAFYLCASSAQGLGRGIEQFFGPGTRLTVL.

This clone was found a few times. This rearrangement joins TRBV4-2 to TRBJ2-1; TRBD1 aligns across 10 bases. Trimming took 3 bases from V and 10 from J; bases not matched to a gene: 6. Germline CDR1 is LGHNA and CDR2 is YNFKEQ. The CDR3 has 14 amino acids. CDR3 coding DNA: TGTGCCAGCAGCCACGACAGGGGGCGAGGGGAGCAGTTCTTC. Amino acid sequence: CASSHDRGRGEQFF.

This chain joins TRBV5-1 and TRBJ1-1, with 9 bases fitting TRBD1. Germline-derived CDR1 and CDR2 are SGHRS and YFSETQ. The CDR3 has 15 amino acids. V trimming: 4 bases; J trimming: 3 bases; junction bases outside the gene matches: 7. Here the CDR3 reads CASSAGTGIDTEAFF. For the CDR3, the DNA is TGCGCCAGCAGCGCCGGGACAGGGATTGACACTGAAGCTTTCTTT.

This chain connects TRBV11-2 to TRBJ1-2, with D tentatively TRBD1 (5 bases). This CDR3 has 15 amino acids. Germline V gene data show CDR1 as SGHAT and CDR2 as FQNNGV. V lost 1 base and J lost 7, with 16 bases in between. The CDR3, as DNA: TGTGCCAGCAGCTTAGTCGCGGGGGGATCAGGTGGCTACACCTTC. Its translation: CASSLVAGGSGGYTF.

This chain joins TRBV28 and TRBJ1-1, with TRBD1 matching 8 bases. Germline loops: CDR1 MDHEN, CDR2 SYDVKM. This CDR3 is 15 amino acids long. V dropped 3 bases and J dropped 1; count of bases not matched to a gene: 4. As DNA, the CDR3 is TGTGCCAGCAGTTTTCCTCAGGGGGCGAACACTGAAGCTTTCTTT. Translating gives CASSFPQGANTEAFF. Full variable domain (missing parts from reference TRBV28 and TRBJ1-1): DVKVTQSSRYLVKRTGEKVFLECVQDMDHENMFWYRQDPGLGLRLIYFSYDVKMKEKGDIPEGYSVSREKKERFSLILESASTNQTSMYLCASSFPQGANTEAFFGQGTRLTVV.

The gene calls are TRBV9 and TRBJ2-7; TRBD1 matches at 7 bases. Losses at the gene ends were 3 bases for V and 4 bases for J; bases not matched to a gene: 13. The length of the CDR3 is 16 residues. Germline V gives CDR1 SGDLS, CDR2 YYNGEE. CDR3 nucleotides: TGTGCCAGCAGCGAATCTACAGGGGCGGCTATATACGAGCAGTACTTC. It yields the protein CASSESTGAAIYEQYF.

The CDR3 DNA reads TGTGCCATCAGTGCACAGGGGGACTACAATGAGCAGTTCTTC. This codes for CAISAQGDYNEQFF. The V call is TRBV10-3, the J call TRBJ2-1, with 8 bases matching TRBD1. The CDR3 extends over 14 amino acids. V trimming: 4 bases; J trimming: 3 bases; junction bases outside the gene matches: 2. CDR1 and CDR2 (germline): ENHRY, SYGVKD.

This chain links TRBV2 with TRBJ2-2; possible D gene TRBD2, 6 bases. Deletions cut 0 bases from V and 7 bases from J, with 6 bases between. There are 13 residues in the CDR3. Germline-derived CDR1 and CDR2 are SNHLY and FYNNEI. CDR3 DNA sequence: TGTGCCAGCAGTGAAGCGCGGGACGGGGAGCTGTTTTTT. This translates into CASSEARDGELFF.

The chain joins TRBV5-3 to TRBJ1-1, with 8 positions matching TRBD1. TRBV5-3 is an ORF, and what it does is uncertain. The length of the CDR3 is 17 residues. Trimming cost V 7 bases and J 5 bases; bases outside gene matches: 19. CDR3 sequence (DNA): TGTGCCAGATCAACCGGGACAGGACGTTCGACGTGGACTGAAGCTTTCTTT. Translating gives CARSTGTGRSTWTEAFF.

This chain links TRBV19 with TRBJ1-1; possible D gene TRBD1, 6 bases. Trimming left V 3 bases short and J 0 bases short, with 11 bases between. Germline V gives CDR1 LNHDA, CDR2 SQIVND (reference sequence). The CDR3 loop spans 15 amino acids. The chain's CDR3 is CASSISRGLNTEAFF. DNA for the CDR3: TGTGCCAGTAGTATCTCCAGGGGATTGAACACTGAAGCTTTCTTT.

The chain carries TRBV27 and TRBJ2-2; maybe TRBD1 (5 bases). In germline, CDR1 is MNHEY, CDR2 SMNVEV (reference sequence). The CDR3 consists of 15 residues. V was cut by 1 base and J by 7 bases, with 13 bases left in between. CDR3 amino acids: CASSLWAGLGGELFF. The CDR3, as DNA: TGTGCCAGCAGTTTATGGGCAGGGCTAGGCGGGGAGCTGTTTTTT.

J is TRBJ1-2 and V is TRBV28, with 10 bases fitting TRBD1. CDR1 and CDR2 from the germline V gene are MDHEN and SYDVKM. The trim removed 8 bases at V and 5 bases at J, leaving 2 bases unmatched. CDR3 size: 12 residues. CDR3: CASGGQGYGYTF. In nucleotides, the CDR3 is TGTGCCAGCGGGGGACAGGGGTATGGCTACACCTTC.

This clone was recorded a few times. The chain recombines TRBV19 with TRBJ1-4; D might be TRBD1 (6 bases). The CDR3 length is 16 residues. The germline V and J ends were trimmed by 3 bases and 6 bases, with 17 bases remaining between them. CDR1 and CDR2 (germline): LNHDA, SQIVND (reference sequence). The CDR3 spells CASSISNRALYEKLFF. CDR3 nucleotide sequence: TGTGCCAGTAGTATCTCGAACAGGGCCTTGTATGAAAAACTGTTTTTT.

Concerning this clone itself: At the DNA level, this CDR3 is encoded by other sequences in the same sample as well. The rearrangement links TRBV2 to TRBJ1-2, with D perhaps matching TRBD1 (5 bases). V was pared by 4 bases and J by 4 bases, with 7 bases between. The CDR3 runs 12 residues. CDR1 and CDR2 (germline): SNHLY, FYNNEI. Written as DNA, the CDR3 is TGTGCCAGCAGTGGGGGGGGCTATGGCTACACCTTC. Its translation is CASSGGGYGYTF.

The chain couples TRBV5-1 to TRBJ1-5; D is perhaps TRBD1 (6 bases). This CDR3 is 16 amino acids long. The V end lost 0 bases, the J end lost 0 bases, and 10 bases lay between the germline ends. CDR1 and CDR2 (germline): SGHRS, YFSETQ. The CDR3 reads CASSLGGHSSNQPQHF. In DNA form, the CDR3 reads TGCGCCAGCAGCTTGGGGGGACACTCTAGCAATCAGCCCCAGCATTTT.

The chain employs TRBV2 and TRBJ1-1, with TRBD1 matching over 8 bases. The CDR3 loop spans 14 amino acids. CDR1 SNHLY and CDR2 FYNNEI come from the germline V gene. The ends lost 8 bases at V and 7 bases at J; junction bases unmatched: 12. The CDR3 spells CASRERTGYNEAFF. In nucleotides, the CDR3 is TGTGCCAGCCGAGAACGGACAGGGTATAATGAAGCTTTCTTT.

The V and J genes are TRBV3-1 (or the pseudogene TRBV3-2) and TRBJ1-3, with TRBD1 identical over 9 bases. CDR1 is LGHDT and CDR2 is YNNKEL in the germline V gene (reference sequence). The CDR3 length is 15 residues. The V and J ends lost 3 bases and 2 bases, in that order; junction bases with no gene match: 2. The DNA for the CDR3 is TGTGCCAGCAGCCATGGGACAGGGACTGGAAACACCATATATTTT. It encodes CASSHGTGTGNTIYF.

This chain uses TRBV6-1 with TRBJ1-3; TRBD1 agrees at 8 bases. Germline assignment: CDR1 MNHNS and CDR2 SASEGT. This CDR3 contains 16 residues. Trimming took 4 bases from V and 4 from J; bases not matched to a gene: 9. The CDR3 region is CASSVRDRPFGNTIYF. The CDR3 nucleotides read TGTGCCAGCAGTGTCCGGGACAGGCCTTTCGGAAACACCATATATTTT.

A single count supports this clone. The V and J genes are TRBV6-5 and TRBJ2-2; unclear D gene. Germline CDR1 and CDR2: MNHEY and SVGAGI. V was trimmed by 8 bases and J by 4 bases, leaving 17 bases between them. The CDR3 is made up of 15 amino acids. CDR3 region: CASGRNDPSTGELFF. CDR3 coding DNA: TGTGCCAGCGGCCGCAACGACCCTAGCACCGGGGAGCTGTTTTTT.

The genes are TRBV7-9 and TRBJ1-2; no definite D call. The CDR3 length is 13 residues. Looked up from germline, CDR1 is SEHNR and CDR2 is FQNEAQ (reference sequence). The V and J ends lost 7 bases and 5 bases respectively, with 14 bases between them. The CDR3 spells CASNPTWSYGYTF. The CDR3 region has the DNA TGTGCCAGCAACCCGACCTGGAGTTATGGCTACACCTTC.

This rearrangement joins TRBV7-2 to TRBJ2-7, with D tentatively TRBD2 (7 bases). The germline V gene encodes CDR1 SGHTA and CDR2 FQGNSA. The CDR3 runs 15 residues. Trimming removed 2 bases at V and 4 bases at J, with 15 bases between. CDR3 loop: CASSLMLGGQYEQYV. CDR3 DNA: TGTGCCAGCAGCTTAATGTTGGGGGGGCAATACGAGCAGTACGTC.